This entry lists 28 T cell receptor beta chains sequenced from one sample in a study of response to subunit inactivated influenza vaccine. TCRdb used MiXCR to reprocess the RT-PCR reads, holding one entry per CDR3 protein. The sample has about 520,000 distinct CDR3 sequences; over 25% are singletons. Sample: CD4+ T cells sorted from PBMCs, taken 4 to 6 days after vaccination. These receptor sequences come from a man aged 45-65 years who received an inactivated influenza vaccine.

This chain joins TRBV9 and TRBJ2-6, with TRBD1 matching 9 bases. This CDR3 contains 17 residues. V was pared by 2 bases and J by 2 bases, with 5 bases of the junction left unmatched. Germline assignment: CDR1 SGDLS and CDR2 YYNGEE. In DNA form, the CDR3 reads TGTGCCAGCAGCGTGGGGACAGGGACGGCTGGGGCCAACGTCCTGACTTTC. Protein product: CASSVGTGTAGANVLTF.

This clonotype has a handful of counts. This chain links TRBV5-1 with TRBJ2-3; weak D call: TRBD2 (7 bases). The CDR3 totals 15 residues. The V end lost 2 bases, the J end lost 5 bases, and 15 bases lay between the germline ends. Germline V gene lookup returns CDR1 SGHRS and CDR2 YFSETQ. The CDR3 region has the DNA TGCGCCAGCAGCTTTGGAGGGGGAGGGATAGATACGCAGTATTTT. This codes for CASSFGGGGIDTQYF.

This clonotype has more than one count but fewer than ten. The rearrangement links TRBV5-1 to TRBJ2-1; D is perhaps TRBD2 (5 bases). The germline V gene has CDR1 SGHRS and CDR2 YFSETQ. V lost 0 bases to trimming and J lost 5 bases, with 15 bases between them. This CDR3 region has 16 residues. The CDR3 sequence: CASSLGSGLQHNEQFF. The CDR3 DNA follows: TGCGCCAGCAGCTTGGGCAGCGGACTCCAGCACAATGAGCAGTTCTTC.

This clonotype was picked up a small number of times. The rearrangement links TRBV24-1 to TRBJ2-5, with 8 bases matching TRBD2. The CDR3 extends over 13 amino acids. V lost 6 bases to trimming and J lost 3 bases; unmatched junction nucleotides: 2. Germline V gene lookup returns CDR1 KGHDR and CDR2 SFDVKD. The CDR3 nucleotides are TGTGCCACCAGTCCACTAGCGGAAGAGACCCAGTACTTC. This translates into CATSPLAEETQYF.

The DNA for the CDR3 is TGTGCCAGCTCACCCAGGGCGGGGGGGGACACTGAAGCTTTCTTT. Residues: CASSPRAGGDTEAFF. The V and J genes are TRBV18 and TRBJ1-1; a weak D match, TRBD1 (5 bases). Trimming left V 3 bases short and J 3 bases short, with 14 bases between. Germline CDR1 KGHSH, CDR2 LQKENI. This CDR3 is built from 15 residues.

This rearrangement joins TRBV7-9 to TRBJ2-7, with D uncertain. The V gene's germline CDR1 is SEHNR and CDR2 FQNEAQ (reference sequence). There are 13 residues in the CDR3. V was shortened by 4 bases and J by 0 bases, with 7 bases between the two germline ends. CDR3 sequence (DNA): TGTGCCAGCAGCTATGCACGCTCCTACGAGCAGTACTTC. Its translation is CASSYARSYEQYF.

This sequence joins TRBV4-3 and TRBJ2-3; weak D call: TRBD2 (5 bases). V lost 0 bases and J lost 3, with 10 bases in between. Germline V gene lookup returns CDR1 LGHNA and CDR2 YSLEER. The CDR3 runs to 15 residues. The CDR3 nucleotides are TGCGCCAGCAGCCAAGACGGACTGAAGACAGATACGCAGTATTTT. It specifies CASSQDGLKTDTQYF.

This clonotype showed up just a few times. V and J are TRBV6-1 and TRBJ1-2; 10 bases map to TRBD1. CDR3 length: 16 amino acids. The germline V gene has CDR1 MNHNS and CDR2 SASEGT. V shed 5 bases and J 0 bases; nucleotides not matched to a gene: 6. CDR3 nucleotides: TGTGCCAGCAGTCCCGGACAGGGGGTTACTAACTATGGCTACACCTTC. It codes for CASSPGQGVTNYGYTF.

V usage is TRBV6-1 and J usage is TRBJ2-1; 10 bases map to TRBD2. The CDR3 runs 16 residues. CDR1 and CDR2 (germline): MNHNS, SASEGT. J was trimmed by 7 bases and V by 6 bases; bases with no gene match: 12. In nucleotides, the CDR3 is TGTGCCAGCAGCATTGGTCGACTAGCGGGTATAAATGAGCAGTTCTTC. Protein sequence: CASSIGRLAGINEQFF.

This clonotype was picked up a small number of times. V and J are TRBV20-1 and TRBJ2-5; 7 bases match TRBD1. This CDR3 is 14 amino acids long. The V gene's germline CDR1 is DFQATT and CDR2 SNEGSKA (reference sequence). J was trimmed by 4 bases and V by 3 bases; bases with no gene match: 8. CDR3 in DNA: TGCAGTGCTAGGAGAGGGGGCATGGTAGAGACCCAGTACTTC. This encodes CSARRGGMVETQYF.

This chain joins TRBV28 and TRBJ2-3; no clear D. This CDR3 is 14 amino acids long. From germline, CDR1 is MDHEN and CDR2 SYDVKM. Trimming removed 2 bases from V and 0 bases from J, with 6 bases in between. The CDR3 is CASSLRRSTDTQYF. In nucleotides, the CDR3 is TGTGCCAGCAGTTTACGTCGCAGCACAGATACGCAGTATTTT.

This rearrangement joins TRBV11-2 to TRBJ2-2; no reliable D call. Germline assignment: CDR1 SGHAT and CDR2 FQNNGV. CDR3 length: 15 residues. Trimming took 5 bases from V and 3 from J, leaving 13 bases between them. The CDR3: CASSPLRGYTGELFF. The CDR3 DNA sequence: TGTGCCAGCAGCCCCCTGCGAGGATACACCGGGGAGCTGTTTTTT.

This clonotype was found a few times. This chain links TRBV20-1 with TRBJ2-3; weak D call: TRBD2 (6 bases). The CDR3 sequence is 14 residues long. CDR1 DFQATT and CDR2 SNEGSKA come from the germline V gene (reference sequence). With 6 bases removed from V and 2 bases from J, the gap between germline ends came to 15 bases. CDR3 in DNA: TGCAGTGCCCGCCGGGGGTCCCACACAGATACGCAGTATTTT. Translation: CSARRGSHTDTQYF.

This clonotype was seen only a few times. The genes are TRBV29-1 and TRBJ2-1; a weak D match, TRBD2 (6 bases). V was cut by 1 base and J by 8 bases, with 12 bases left in between. This CDR3 contains 13 residues. From germline, CDR1 is SQVTM and CDR2 ANQGSEA. DNA for the CDR3: TGCAGCGTTGAAGTAGTTCCGGGAGATGAGCAGTTCTTC. Protein product: CSVEVVPGDEQFF.

V gene TRBV27 combines with J gene TRBJ2-1; a possible D gene is TRBD1 (6 bases). Looked up from germline, CDR1 is MNHEY and CDR2 is SMNVEV (reference sequence). Trimming left V 1 base short and J 2 bases short, with 12 bases between. CDR3 length equals 16 residues. The DNA for the CDR3 is TGTGCCAGCAGTTTATTCTGGGACACCGCCTACAATGAGCAGTTCTTC. It codes for CASSLFWDTAYNEQFF.

The chain joins TRBV7-2 to TRBJ2-3, with D possibly matching TRBD2 (6 bases). The V end lost 3 bases, the J end lost 2 bases, and 12 bases lay between the germline ends. This CDR3 spans 15 amino acids. CDR1 SGHTA and CDR2 FQGNSA come from the germline V gene. The CDR3 loop reads CASSLPPSDTDTQYF. CDR3 bases: TGTGCCAGCAGCTTGCCACCTAGCGACACAGATACGCAGTATTTT.

Only a few counts were recorded for this clonotype. The gene calls are TRBV29-1 and TRBJ2-7, with 10 positions matching TRBD2. This CDR3 is built from 16 residues. The germline CDR1 and CDR2 sequences are SQVTM and ANQGSEA. Trimming cost V 3 bases and J 3 bases; bases outside gene matches: 11. The DNA of the CDR3 is TGCAGCGTTGAGGAGGGGACTAGCGAGAATTACTACGAGCAGTACTTC. Amino acids: CSVEEGTSENYYEQYF.

This clonotype has just a few counts. The rearrangement uses TRBV12-3 or TRBV12-4 and TRBJ2-2; perhaps TRBD2 as D (6 bases). CDR3 size: 15 residues. V lost 3 bases to trimming and J lost 5 bases, with 13 bases between them. This CDR3 is CASSFWAGTTGELFF. The CDR3 DNA is TGTGCCAGCAGTTTTTGGGCGGGAACGACCGGGGAGCTGTTTTTT.

In its sample, this clonotype was seen many times. The genes are TRBV25-1 and TRBJ1-2; D not certain. Between the trimmed V and J ends, which lost 5 bases and 4 bases, there was a span of 8 bases. The CDR3 is made up of 12 amino acids. CDR1 and CDR2 (germline): MGHDK, SYGVNS. In DNA, the CDR3 is TGTGCCAGCAGTTATCAGAGCTATGGCTACACCTTC. Its protein is CASSYQSYGYTF.

The chain is built from TRBV28 and TRBJ2-6; 8 bases line up with TRBD1. CDR3 length: 16 residues. Germline CDR1 MDHEN, CDR2 SYDVKM. V lost 5 bases, J lost 0 bases, and 3 bases stayed unmatched. CDR3 protein: CASSDRGRSGANVLTF. Here the CDR3 DNA reads TGTGCCAGCAGTGACAGGGGACGCTCTGGGGCCAACGTCCTGACTTTC.

V usage is TRBV2 and J usage is TRBJ2-1; D might be TRBD1 or TRBD2, each matching 5 bases. CDR3 size: 12 residues. V lost 1 base and J lost 14, with 12 bases in between. Germline values: CDR1 SNHLY, CDR2 FYNNEI. CDR3 sequence: CASSEEGRAEFF. The CDR3 DNA is TGTGCCAGCAGTGAAGAGGGGCGAGCGGAGTTCTTC.

The chain combines TRBV28 with TRBJ1-4, with D perhaps matching TRBD1 (5 bases). V lost 5 bases to trimming and J lost 1 base, with 23 bases between them. The V gene's germline CDR1 is MDHEN and CDR2 SYDVKM. This CDR3 has 19 amino acids. For the CDR3, the DNA is TGTGCCAGCAGTACTACCTGGGACGGACGGAATGGAACTAATGAAAAACTGTTTTTT. Protein sequence: CASSTTWDGRNGTNEKLFF. Complete variable domain (other parts from reference TRBV28 and TRBJ1-4): DVKVTQSSRYLVKRTGEKVFLECVQDMDHENMFWYRQDPGLGLRLIYFSYDVKMKEKGDIPEGYSVSREKKERFSLILESASTNQTSMYLCASSTTWDGRNGTNEKLFFGSGTQLSVL.

This clonotype was counted only a few times. The chain joins TRBV10-3 to TRBJ1-1; possible D gene TRBD1, 5 bases. This CDR3 has 15 amino acids. V lost 0 bases to trimming and J lost 1 base, with 9 bases between them. Germline V gene data show CDR1 as ENHRY and CDR2 as SYGVKD. CDR3 protein: CAISESKGTNTEAFF. The DNA of the CDR3 is TGTGCCATCAGTGAGTCGAAGGGGACGAACACTGAAGCTTTCTTT.

The chain couples TRBV9 to TRBJ2-3; no clear D. Germline V gene lookup returns CDR1 SGDLS and CDR2 YYNGEE. Trimming removed 0 bases from V and 1 base from J, with 6 bases in between. This CDR3 spans 14 amino acids. For the CDR3, the DNA is TGTGCCAGCAGCGTAGAGGTCCGCACAGATACGCAGTATTTT. This gives the protein CASSVEVRTDTQYF.

The chain recombines TRBV12-3 or TRBV12-4 with TRBJ2-7, with 10 bases aligning to TRBD2. The CDR3 is made up of 15 amino acids. V trimming: 3 bases; J trimming: 3 bases; junction bases outside the gene matches: 5. The CDR3 loop reads CASSFGLAGVYEQYF. CDR3 DNA: TGTGCCAGCAGTTTTGGTCTAGCGGGAGTCTACGAGCAGTACTTC.

The CDR3 coding sequence is TGCAGTGCTAAGGGACAGAAGATTGCGGGGGAGCTGTTTTTT. Encoded protein: CSAKGQKIAGELFF. V gene TRBV20-1 combines with J gene TRBJ2-2, with 7 positions matching TRBD1. The CDR3 is 14 residues long. CDR1 DFQATT and CDR2 SNEGSKA come from the germline V gene (reference sequence). The V segment lost 4 bases and the J segment 8 bases; nucleotides outside the gene matches: 10.

The rearrangement links TRBV6-2 or TRBV6-3 to TRBJ2-1, with 12 bases matching TRBD2. V trimming: 7 bases; J trimming: 9 bases; junction bases outside the gene matches: 7. Germline V gene data show CDR1 as MNHEY and CDR2 as SVGEGT. The CDR3 extends over 14 amino acids. The CDR3 region is CASNLAGGLGEQFF. The DNA of the CDR3 is TGTGCCAGCAACCTAGCGGGGGGGCTAGGTGAGCAGTTCTTC.

The rearrangement links TRBV18 to TRBJ2-7; D is uncertain. Germline CDR1 and CDR2: KGHSH and LQKENI. The CDR3 totals 12 residues. V gave up 3 bases and J gave up 7 bases, with 10 bases separating them. The CDR3 loop is CASSPTEREQYF. CDR3 in DNA: TGTGCCAGCTCACCGACGGAGAGGGAGCAGTACTTC.